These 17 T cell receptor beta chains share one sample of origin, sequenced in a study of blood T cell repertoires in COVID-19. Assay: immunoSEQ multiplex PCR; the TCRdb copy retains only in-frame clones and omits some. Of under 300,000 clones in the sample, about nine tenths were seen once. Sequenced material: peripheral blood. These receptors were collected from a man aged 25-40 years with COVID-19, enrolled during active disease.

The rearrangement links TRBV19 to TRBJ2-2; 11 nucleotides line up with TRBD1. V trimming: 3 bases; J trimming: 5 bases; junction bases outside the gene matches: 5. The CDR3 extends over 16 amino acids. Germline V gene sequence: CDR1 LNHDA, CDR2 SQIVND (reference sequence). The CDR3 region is CASSITGTGGTGELFF. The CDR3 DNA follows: TGTGCCAGTAGTATTACCGGGACAGGGGGAACCGGGGAGCTGTTTTTT. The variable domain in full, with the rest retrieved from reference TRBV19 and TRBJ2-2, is DGGITQSPKYLFRKEGQNVTLSCEQNLNHDAMYWYRQDPGQGLRLIYYSQIVNDFQKGDIAEGYSVSREKKESFPLTVTSAQKNPTAFYLCASSITGTGGTGELFFGEGSRLTVL.

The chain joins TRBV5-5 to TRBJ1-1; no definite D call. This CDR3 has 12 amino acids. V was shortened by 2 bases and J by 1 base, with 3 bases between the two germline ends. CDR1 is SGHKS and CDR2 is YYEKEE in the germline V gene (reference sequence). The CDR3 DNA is TGTGCCAGCAGCTTTCAGAACACTGAAGCTTTCTTT. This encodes CASSFQNTEAFF.

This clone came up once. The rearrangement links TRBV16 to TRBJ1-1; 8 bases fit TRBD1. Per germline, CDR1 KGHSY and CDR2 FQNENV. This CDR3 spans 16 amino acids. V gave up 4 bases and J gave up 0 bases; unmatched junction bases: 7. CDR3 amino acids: CASSPWGQAMNTEAFF. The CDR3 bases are TGTGCCAGCAGCCCCTGGGGACAGGCCATGAACACTGAAGCTTTCTTT.

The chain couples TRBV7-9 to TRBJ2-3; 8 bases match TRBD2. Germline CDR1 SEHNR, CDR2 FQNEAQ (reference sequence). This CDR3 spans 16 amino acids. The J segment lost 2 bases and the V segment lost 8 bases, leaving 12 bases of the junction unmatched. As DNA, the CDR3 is TGTGCCAGCGGCCCACCGGGGACTAGTTACACAGATACGCAGTATTTT. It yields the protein CASGPPGTSYTDTQYF.

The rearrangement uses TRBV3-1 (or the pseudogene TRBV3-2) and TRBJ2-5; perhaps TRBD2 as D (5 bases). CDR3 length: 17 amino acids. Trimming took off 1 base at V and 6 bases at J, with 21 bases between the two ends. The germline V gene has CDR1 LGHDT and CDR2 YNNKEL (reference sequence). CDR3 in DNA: TGTGCCAGCAGCCAAGTGATAGGGAGAACTACAAGAAAGACCCAGTACTTC. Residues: CASSQVIGRTTRKTQYF.

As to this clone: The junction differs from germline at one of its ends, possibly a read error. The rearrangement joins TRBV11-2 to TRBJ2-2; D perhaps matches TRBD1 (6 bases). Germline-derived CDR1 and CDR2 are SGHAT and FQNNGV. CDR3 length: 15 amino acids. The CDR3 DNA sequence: TGTGCCAGCAGCTTTCGGAACAGGGAAAGCCGGGGAGCTGTTTTT. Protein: CASSFRNRESRGAVF.

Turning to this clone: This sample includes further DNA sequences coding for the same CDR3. CDR3 sequence reads: CASSRTGNQPQHF. As DNA, the CDR3 is TGTGCCAGCAGTCGGACAGGCAATCAGCCCCAGCATTTT. This chain connects TRBV3-1 (or the pseudogene TRBV3-2) to TRBJ1-5, with D possibly being TRBD1 (6 bases). The CDR3 runs 13 residues. Looked up from germline, CDR1 is LGHDT and CDR2 is YNNKEL (reference sequence). V was clipped by 6 bases and J by 2 bases, with 8 bases between them.

DNA of the CDR3: TGTGCCTGGATTGGAGACTTAACGGGGAACTATGGCTACACCTTC. This gives the protein CAWIGDLTGNYGYTF. This chain joins TRBV30 and TRBJ1-2; no clear D gene. The CDR3 runs to 15 residues. CDR1 and CDR2 (germline): GTSNPN, SVGIG (reference sequence). V was shortened by 4 bases and J by 2 bases, with 17 bases between the two germline ends.

CDR3 coding DNA: TGTGCCAGCACCCCTCCAGGGTCCCACGAGCAGTACTTC. It is translated as CASTPPGSHEQYF. The chain carries TRBV12-3 or TRBV12-4 and TRBJ2-7; perhaps TRBD1 as D (5 bases). The CDR3 loop spans 13 amino acids. Trimming removed 7 bases at V and 5 bases at J, with 15 bases between.

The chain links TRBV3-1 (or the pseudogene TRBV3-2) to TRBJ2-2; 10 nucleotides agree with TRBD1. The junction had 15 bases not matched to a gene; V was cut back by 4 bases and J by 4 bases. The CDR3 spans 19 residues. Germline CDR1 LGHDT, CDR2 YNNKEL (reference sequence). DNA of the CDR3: TGTGCCAGCAGCCCCAGGGACCGGGACAGGGGCTGGACCACCGGGGAGCTGTTTTTT. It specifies CASSPRDRDRGWTTGELFF.

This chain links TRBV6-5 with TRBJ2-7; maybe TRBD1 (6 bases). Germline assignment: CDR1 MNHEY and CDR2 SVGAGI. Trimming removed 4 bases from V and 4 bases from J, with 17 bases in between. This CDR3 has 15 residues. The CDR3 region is CASSFRGGAGYEQYF. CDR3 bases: TGTGCCAGCAGTTTCCGTGGGGGCGCAGGTTACGAGCAGTACTTC.

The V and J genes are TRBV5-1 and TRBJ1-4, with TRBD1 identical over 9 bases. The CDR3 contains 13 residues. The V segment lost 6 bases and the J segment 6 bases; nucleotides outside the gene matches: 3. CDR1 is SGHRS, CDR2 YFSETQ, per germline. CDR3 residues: CASKTGGDEKLFF. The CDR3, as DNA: TGCGCCAGCAAGACAGGGGGGGATGAAAAACTGTTTTTT.

As DNA, the CDR3 is TGTGCCAGCTCCGAAGTAGATATTGGGGCCGCCTATGGCTACACCTTC. Translating it yields CASSEVDIGAAYGYTF. V is TRBV18 and J is TRBJ1-2; TRBD1 might be the D (5 bases). This CDR3 has 16 amino acids. V was pared by 6 bases and J by 4 bases, with 21 bases between. Per the germline V gene, CDR1 is KGHSH and CDR2 is LQKENI.

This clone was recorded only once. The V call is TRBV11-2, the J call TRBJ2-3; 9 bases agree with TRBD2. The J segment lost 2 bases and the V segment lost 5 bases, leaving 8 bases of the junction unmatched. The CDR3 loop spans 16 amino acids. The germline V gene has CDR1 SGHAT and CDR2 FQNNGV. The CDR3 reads CASSPVAGVYTDTQYF. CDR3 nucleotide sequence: TGTGCCAGCAGCCCAGTAGCGGGGGTATACACAGATACGCAGTATTTT.

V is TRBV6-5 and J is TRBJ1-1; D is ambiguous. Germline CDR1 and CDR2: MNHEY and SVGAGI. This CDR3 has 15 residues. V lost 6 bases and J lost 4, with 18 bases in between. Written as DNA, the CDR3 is TGTGCCAGCAGCCCACCTTTGAGGGTAGGCACTGAAGCTTTCTTT. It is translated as CASSPPLRVGTEAFF.

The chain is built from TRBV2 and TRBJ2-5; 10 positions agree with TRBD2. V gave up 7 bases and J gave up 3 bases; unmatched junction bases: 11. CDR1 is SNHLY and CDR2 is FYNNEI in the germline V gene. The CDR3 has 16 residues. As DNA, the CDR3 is TGTGCCAGCAAGCGGAGCGGGGGGGCCGAGAAAGAGACCCAGTACTTC. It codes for CASKRSGGAEKETQYF.

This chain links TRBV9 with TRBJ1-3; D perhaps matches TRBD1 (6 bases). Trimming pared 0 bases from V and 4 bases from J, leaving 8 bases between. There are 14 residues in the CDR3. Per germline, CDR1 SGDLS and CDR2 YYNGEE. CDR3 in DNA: TGTGCCAGCAGCGTAGCTACAGGGGGAAACACCATATATTTT. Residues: CASSVATGGNTIYF.